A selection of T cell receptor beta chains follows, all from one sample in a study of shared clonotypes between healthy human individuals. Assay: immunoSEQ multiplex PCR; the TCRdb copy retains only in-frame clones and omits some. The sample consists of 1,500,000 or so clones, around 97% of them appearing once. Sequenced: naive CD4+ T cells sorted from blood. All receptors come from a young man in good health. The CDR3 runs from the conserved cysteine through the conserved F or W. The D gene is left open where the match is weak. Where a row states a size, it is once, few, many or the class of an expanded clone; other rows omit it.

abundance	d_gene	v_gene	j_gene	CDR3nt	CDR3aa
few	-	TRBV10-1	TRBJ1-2	TGCGCCAGCAGAACGACACAGAACTATGGCTACACCTTC	CASRTTQNYGYTF
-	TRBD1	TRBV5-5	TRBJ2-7	TGTGCCAGCAGCCACGAAACCGGGACAGGGTTTTACGAGCAGTACTTC	CASSHETGTGFYEQYF
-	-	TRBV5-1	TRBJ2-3	TGCGCCAGCAGCTTGGACAGTTCTAGCACAGATACGCAGTATTTT	CASSLDSSSTDTQYF
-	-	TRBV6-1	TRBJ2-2	TGTGCCAGCATGATGGGAGCGAAAACCGGGGAGCTGTTTTTT	CASMMGAKTGELFF
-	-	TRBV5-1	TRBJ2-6	TGCGCCAGCAGCTGGGGACTGAACTCTGGGGCCAACGTCCTGACTTTC	CASSWGLNSGANVLTF
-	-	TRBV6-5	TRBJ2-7	TGTGCCAGCGGGGGAAGCTCCTACGAGCAGTACTTC	CASGGSSYEQYF
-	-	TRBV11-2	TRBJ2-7	TGTGCCAGCAGAACAACCCTATACGAGCAGTACTTC	CASRTTLYEQYF
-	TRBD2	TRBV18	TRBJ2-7	TGTGCCAGCTCACAAAGCGGGAGCCACGAGCAGTACTTC	CASSQSGSHEQYF
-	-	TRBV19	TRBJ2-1	TGTGCCAGTAGTCAGACACAGAGCTCCTACAATGAGCAGTTCTTC	CASSQTQSSYNEQFF
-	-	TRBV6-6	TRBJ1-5	TGTGCCAGCAGCCTACGACAGGATAGCAATCAGCCCCAGCATTTT	CASSLRQDSNQPQHF
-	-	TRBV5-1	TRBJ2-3	TGCGCCAGCAGCCCTGGAGGCAGCAAGGGGGTCACAGATACGCAGTATTTT	CASSPGGSKGVTDTQYF
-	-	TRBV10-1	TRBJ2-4	TGCGCCAGCAGTGAGTCGAATGAGCGGTTCAAAAACATTCAGTACTTC	CASSESNERFKNIQYF
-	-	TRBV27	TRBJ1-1	TGTGCCAGCAGTTTACACCCTTTCCCGACAGTAATGAACACTGAAGCTTTCTTT	CASSLHPFPTVMNTEAFF
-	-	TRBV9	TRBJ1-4	TGTGCCAGCAGCCCCCGCGGGGTGGGTGAAAAACTGTTTTTT	CASSPRGVGEKLFF
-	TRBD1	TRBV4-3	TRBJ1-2	TGCGCCAGCAGCCAGACTCCGGACAGGGGATTTTATGGCTACACCTTC	CASSQTPDRGFYGYTF
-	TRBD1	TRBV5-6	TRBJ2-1	TGTGCCAGCAGCTCAACCGGGACAGGGGAAGTTGAGCAGTTCTTC	CASSSTGTGEVEQFF
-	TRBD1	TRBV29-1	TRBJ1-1	TGCAGCGCCCCGGGACAGGTGAACACTGAAGCTTTCTTT	CSAPGQVNTEAFF
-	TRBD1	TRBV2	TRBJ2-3	TGTGCCAGCAGTTTCTTGCCCGGACAGGGAAGATCAGATACGCAGTATTTT	CASSFLPGQGRSDTQYF
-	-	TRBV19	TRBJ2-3	TGTGCCAGTAGTATAGCGGGTCTAAATACAGATACGCAGTATTTT	CASSIAGLNTDTQYF
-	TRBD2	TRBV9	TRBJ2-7	TGTGCCAGCAGCGTAGGACTAGCGGGTAGCCACGAGCAGTACTTC	CASSVGLAGSHEQYF
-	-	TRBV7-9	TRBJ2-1	TGTGCCAGCACCCGATTGGGGGGGGCTAACAATGAGCAGTTCTTC	CASTRLGGANNEQFF
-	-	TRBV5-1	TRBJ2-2	TGCGCCAGCAGCCTCCAGGGGGGAGGTACCGGGGAGCTGTTTTTT	CASSLQGGGTGELFF
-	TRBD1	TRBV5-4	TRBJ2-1	TGTGCCAGCAGCTTGGAGAGGACAGGGAATGAGCAGTTCTTC	CASSLERTGNEQFF
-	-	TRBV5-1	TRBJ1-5	TGCGCCAGCAGCTTGGTTCAGGGCAAATACAGAAGGCCCCAGCATTTT	CASSLVQGKYRRPQHF
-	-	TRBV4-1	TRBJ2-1	TGCGCCAGCAGCCAAGACGAAGCGGGTAGCTCCTACAATGAGCAGTTCTTC	CASSQDEAGSSYNEQFF
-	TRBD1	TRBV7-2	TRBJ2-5	TGTGCCAGCAGCTCAGACAGGGTCCAAGAGACCCAGTACTTC	CASSSDRVQETQYF
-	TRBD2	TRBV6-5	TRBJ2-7	TGTGCCAGCAGGTATAGCGGGAGGGCCTACGAGCAGTACTTC	CASRYSGRAYEQYF
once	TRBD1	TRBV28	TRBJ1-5	TGTGCCAGCAGTTTGGACAGGGGCCGGACGCAGCCCCAGCATTTT	CASSLDRGRTQPQHF
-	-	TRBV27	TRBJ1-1	TGTGCCAGCAGCATTGTGGGAAACACTGAAGCTTTCTTT	CASSIVGNTEAFF
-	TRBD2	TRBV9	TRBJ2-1	TGTGCCAGCAGCGTATTTGCTAGCGGGAGGAAAGGTGAGCAGTTCTTC	CASSVFASGRKGEQFF
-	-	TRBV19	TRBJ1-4	TGTGCCAGTAGTGCCCCACCATTTAATGAAAAACTGTTTTTT	CASSAPPFNEKLFF
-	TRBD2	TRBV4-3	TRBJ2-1	TGCGCCAGCAGCCAAGTATTTAGCGGGGCTTACAATGAGCAGTTCTTC	CASSQVFSGAYNEQFF
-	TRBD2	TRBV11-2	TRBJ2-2	TGTGCCAGCAGCTCCAGCGGGAGCACCTTCGGGGAGCTGTTTTTT	CASSSSGSTFGELFF
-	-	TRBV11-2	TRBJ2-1	TGTGCCAGCAGCTTAGAGTCGCGAAGCTCCTACAATGAGCAGTTCTTC	CASSLESRSSYNEQFF
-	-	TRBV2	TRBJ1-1	TGTGCCAGCAGTGTATCCCAGAGGACTGAAGCTTTCTTT	CASSVSQRTEAFF
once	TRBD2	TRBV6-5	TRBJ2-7	TGTGCCAGCAGTTTCGGCGGGAGCCTTCTTGAGGAGCAGTACTTC	CASSFGGSLLEEQYF
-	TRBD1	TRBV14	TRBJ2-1	TGTGCCAGCAGCCACCTAGGGCCAGGGGGCGTTGAGCAGTTCTTC	CASSHLGPGGVEQFF